A single sample is the source of the 27 T cell receptor beta chains below, sequenced in a study of CD8+ T cells in alopecia areata. Once RNA had been extracted, it was reverse transcribed into cDNA to act as the sequencing template. The method was immunoSEQ multiplex PCR; TCRdb's version includes in-frame clones alone and lacks a portion of them. The table records over 150,000 clones, more than 50% of them present only once. Source material: CD8+ T cells sorted from blood. These receptors were collected from a human donor in good health.

This chain uses TRBV5-4 with TRBJ2-3; D uncertain. CDR3 length equals 12 residues. Germline V CDR1 and CDR2: SGHNT, YYREEE (reference sequence). Trimming took off 4 bases at V and 0 bases at J, with 3 bases between the two ends. The CDR3 is CASSPSTDTQYF. The CDR3 DNA reads TGTGCCAGCAGCCCCAGCACAGATACGCAGTATTTT.

This chain joins TRBV5-1 and TRBJ1-1; no definite D call. The V gene lost 4 bases and the J gene lost 2 bases, with 15 bases spanning the gap. CDR1 is SGHRS, CDR2 YFSETQ, per germline. CDR3 length: 15 residues. CDR3 region: CASSAEGDTNTEAFF. CDR3 in DNA: TGCGCCAGCAGCGCCGAGGGAGACACCAACACTGAAGCTTTCTTT.

J is TRBJ2-7 and V is TRBV4-1, with 12 bases matching TRBD2. Germline CDR1 reads MGHRA; CDR2 reads YSYEKL. CDR3 length: 17 residues. V trimming: 3 bases; J trimming: 3 bases; junction bases outside the gene matches: 9. The CDR3 region has the DNA TGCGCCAGCAGCCACAGGACTAGCGGGGTCTTCCGCTACGAGCAGTACTTC. Translating it yields CASSHRTSGVFRYEQYF.

The J gene is TRBJ2-5, the V gene TRBV2; the D gene is possibly TRBD1 (6 bases). The CDR3 length is 17 residues. The germline CDR1 and CDR2 sequences are SNHLY and FYNNEI. The V and J ends lost 4 bases and 0 bases respectively, with 18 bases between them. The CDR3 loop reads CASSAPQGPQYQETQYF. The CDR3 coding sequence is TGTGCCAGCAGTGCCCCCCAGGGGCCACAGTACCAAGAGACCCAGTACTTC.

The chain carries TRBV9 and TRBJ1-5; tentative D call: TRBD1 (6 bases). Germline-derived CDR1 and CDR2 are SGDLS and YYNGEE. Trimming stripped 7 bases from V and 0 bases from J, with 14 bases between. The CDR3 runs 15 residues. CDR3 sequence reads: CASGGGSVSNQPQHF. The CDR3 DNA is TGTGCCAGCGGGGGCGGAAGCGTTAGCAATCAGCCCCAGCATTTT.

The chain joins TRBV25-1 to TRBJ2-5; 11 positions agree with TRBD2. CDR1 is MGHDK, CDR2 SYGVNS, per germline. Trimming at V came to 1 base and at J to 5 bases, leaving 6 bases not matched to a gene. The CDR3 runs to 16 residues. In DNA, the CDR3 is TGTGCCAGCAGTGAATCGGTACTAGCGGGGGCTGAGACCCAGTACTTC. Its protein is CASSESVLAGAETQYF.

The V gene is TRBV6-5, the J gene TRBJ2-5, with 9 bases aligning to TRBD2. The CDR3 runs to 15 residues. CDR1 MNHEY and CDR2 SVGAGI come from the germline V gene. Trimming took 4 bases from V and 2 from J; bases not matched to a gene: 5. The CDR3 DNA sequence: TGTGCCAGCAGTTGGGCTAGCGGGGCTCAAGAGACCCAGTACTTC. It yields the protein CASSWASGAQETQYF.

V and J are TRBV5-4 and TRBJ2-7; 7 positions agree with TRBD2. V dropped 3 bases and J dropped 3; count of bases not matched to a gene: 3. The CDR3 sequence is 13 residues long. Germline CDR1 SGHNT, CDR2 YYREEE (reference sequence). This CDR3 is CASSSSSGYEQYF. The CDR3 DNA is TGTGCCAGCAGCTCGTCTAGCGGCTACGAGCAGTACTTC.

The chain employs TRBV4-1 and TRBJ2-7; D is perhaps TRBD2 (5 bases). V lost 0 bases, J lost 2 bases, and 11 bases lay in between. Germline-derived CDR1 and CDR2 are MGHRA and YSYEKL. The CDR3 runs to 15 residues. CDR3 bases: TGCGCCAGCAGCCAAGAAGGGAGTGAGGCCTACGAGCAGTACTTC. Residues: CASSQEGSEAYEQYF.

The chain couples TRBV11-3 to TRBJ2-7; D uncertain. V lost 0 bases, J lost 5 bases, and 8 bases lay in between. The CDR3 is made up of 13 amino acids. From germline, CDR1 is SGHNT and CDR2 YENEEA. CDR3: CASSLDPLDEQYF. In nucleotides, the CDR3 is TGTGCCAGCAGCTTAGACCCCCTGGACGAGCAGTACTTC. Drawing the rest from reference TRBV11-3 and TRBJ2-7, the complete variable domain is EAGVVQSPRYKIIEKKQPVAFWCNPISGHNTLYWYLQNLGQGPELLIRYENEEAVDDSQLPKDRFSAERLKGVDSTLKIQPAELGDSAVYLCASSLDPLDEQYFGPGTRLTVT.

This clone has a handful of counts. V is TRBV25-1 and J is TRBJ2-4, with 7 bases matching TRBD1. Looked up from germline, CDR1 is MGHDK and CDR2 is SYGVNS. The CDR3 has 14 amino acids. With 3 bases clipped from V and 4 bases from J, the junction kept 3 bases outside the gene matches. The CDR3 loop is CASSEGQLKNIQYF. Here the CDR3 DNA reads TGTGCCAGCAGTGAGGGACAGCTAAAAAACATTCAGTACTTC. The complete variable domain, with remaining parts taken from reference TRBV25-1 and TRBJ2-4, reads EADIYQTPRYLVIGTGKKITLECSQTMGHDKMYWYQQDPGMELHLIHYSYGVNSTEKGDLSSESTVSRIRTEHFPLTLESARPSHTSQYLCASSEGQLKNIQYFGAGTRLSVL.

Comments on this clone: The identical CDR3 is also encoded by other nucleotide sequences in the sample. The chain is built from TRBV13 and TRBJ2-1; D gene uncertain. The CDR3 runs 13 residues. V lost 2 bases and J lost 3, with 5 bases in between. The germline gives CDR1 PRHDT, CDR2 FYEKMQ (reference sequence). Written as DNA, the CDR3 is TGTGCCAGCAGCTTATCGGGCTACAATGAGCAGTTCTTC. This encodes CASSLSGYNEQFF.

The chain's CDR3 is CASSLGLGNHNEQFF. For the CDR3, the DNA is TGTGCCAGCAGCTTGGGTCTAGGGAACCACAATGAGCAGTTCTTC. The V and J genes are TRBV5-6 and TRBJ2-1; no clear D. Germline V CDR1 and CDR2: SGHDT, YYEEEE. V was pared by 0 bases and J by 5 bases, with 12 bases between. CDR3 length equals 15 residues.

This clone was counted a few times. This chain connects TRBV6-5 to TRBJ1-1; no firm D call. CDR3 size: 14 residues. The V end lost 2 bases, the J end lost 5 bases, and 12 bases lay between the germline ends. The germline CDR1 and CDR2 sequences are MNHEY and SVGAGI. CDR3 loop: CASSYDPTGTEAFF. The CDR3 DNA reads TGTGCCAGCAGTTACGATCCGACGGGGACTGAAGCTTTCTTT.

This clone came up a few times. This chain joins TRBV2 and TRBJ2-7; the D is unclear. The CDR3 is 14 residues long. The germline V gene encodes CDR1 SNHLY and CDR2 FYNNEI. V lost 2 bases, J lost 2 bases, and 10 bases lay in between. The CDR3 DNA reads TGTGCCAGCAGTGAATCGGTCAACCCCTACGAGCAGTACTTC. Translated: CASSESVNPYEQYF.

The chain is built from TRBV30 and TRBJ1-4; no firm D call. Trimming took off 0 bases at V and 7 bases at J, with 18 bases between the two ends. The CDR3 consists of 16 residues. Looked up from germline, CDR1 is GTSNPN and CDR2 is SVGIG (reference sequence). CDR3 sequence reads: CAWSVEGLSLGEKLFF. The DNA for the CDR3 is TGTGCCTGGAGTGTTGAAGGACTAAGCCTCGGTGAAAAACTGTTTTTT.

This sequence joins TRBV27 and TRBJ2-3, with D unclear. Germline CDR1 MNHEY, CDR2 SMNVEV (reference sequence). The CDR3 contains 13 residues. V was shortened by 6 bases and J by 2 bases, with 9 bases between the two germline ends. The CDR3 region is CASSHGPTDTQYF. In DNA form, the CDR3 reads TGTGCCAGCAGCCACGGGCCCACAGATACGCAGTATTTT.

The chain recombines TRBV2 with TRBJ1-5; D uncertain. V was clipped by 1 base and J by 5 bases, with 9 bases between them. In germline, CDR1 is SNHLY, CDR2 FYNNEI. CDR3 length: 14 residues. The CDR3 sequence: CASSEGAADQPQHF. The CDR3 bases are TGTGCCAGCAGTGAAGGGGCAGCCGATCAGCCCCAGCATTTT.

The chain recombines TRBV29-1 with TRBJ2-5; 8 bases line up with TRBD1. Germline V gene lookup returns CDR1 SQVTM and CDR2 ANQGSEA. The CDR3 contains 15 residues. J lost 5 bases, V lost 5 bases, and 13 bases had no gene match. CDR3 sequence (DNA): TGCAGCGTTCAGGGGAAGAGGACAGGGATGGAGACCCAGTACTTC. This gives the protein CSVQGKRTGMETQYF.

This clone was seen only a few times. The CDR3 sequence is CASVRGGPYNEQFF. The CDR3 nucleotides are TGCGCCAGCGTCAGGGGAGGTCCCTACAATGAGCAGTTCTTC. The V call is TRBV5-1, the J call TRBJ2-1; D possibly matches TRBD1 or TRBD2 (6 bases each). Germline V gene lookup returns CDR1 SGHRS and CDR2 YFSETQ. This CDR3 has 14 amino acids. V was cut by 7 bases and J by 2 bases, with 13 bases left in between.

This clone came up a few times. J is TRBJ1-4 and V is TRBV7-9; a possible D gene is TRBD1 (5 bases). Trimming shortened V by 4 bases and J by 13 bases, and 16 bases separated the two germline ends. The CDR3 sequence is 13 residues long. Germline loops: CDR1 SEHNR, CDR2 FQNEAQ (reference sequence). The CDR3 bases are TGTGCCAGCAGCTCTAGCCAAGGGGATGGACTGTTTTTT. It is translated as CASSSSQGDGLFF.

This clone was observed once. The chain combines TRBV4-1 with TRBJ2-5; D remains unclear. Germline loops: CDR1 MGHRA, CDR2 YSYEKL. V shed 6 bases and J shed 5 bases, with 10 bases lying between them. This CDR3 is built from 12 residues. CDR3 amino acids: CASSDLHETQYF. For the CDR3, the DNA is TGCGCCAGCAGTGATTTACATGAGACCCAGTACTTC.

The chain recombines TRBV25-1 with TRBJ1-2, with unresolved D. V was cut by 10 bases and J by 7 bases, with 13 bases left in between. Germline CDR1 is MGHDK and CDR2 is SYGVNS. This CDR3 comprises 11 residues. The CDR3 region has the DNA TGTGCCACCCTACAACAAGGTGGCTACACCTTC. Its protein is CATLQQGGYTF.

The genes are TRBV6-1 and TRBJ2-6, with D hard to call. The CDR3 has 13 residues. The germline gives CDR1 MNHNS, CDR2 SASEGT. Trimming stripped 8 bases from V and 0 bases from J, with 5 bases between. In DNA, the CDR3 is TGTGCCAGCCAGAGCTCTGGGGCCAACGTCCTGACTTTC. It encodes CASQSSGANVLTF.

This clone turned up a few times. The chain combines TRBV4-1 with TRBJ2-1; D gene unclear. Germline values: CDR1 MGHRA, CDR2 YSYEKL. The CDR3 loop spans 14 amino acids. V lost 5 bases and J lost 6, with 14 bases in between. CDR3 nucleotides: TGCGCCAGCAGCTCCCTAGGAAGGCCCAATGAGCAGTTCTTC. Translation gives CASSSLGRPNEQFF.

Details on this clone: One base away lies a much larger clone, so this may be a sequencing read error. In DNA, the CDR3 is TGTGCCAGCAGCTTGGGCTACGAGCAGTACTTC. As protein: CASSLGYEQYF. V and J are TRBV13 and TRBJ2-5; D remains ambiguous. Matching the DNA end better, TRBJ2-7 makes the J call doubtful. Germline CDR1 is PRHDT and CDR2 is FYEKMQ (reference sequence). CDR3 size: 11 residues.

DNA for the CDR3: TGTGCCACCAGCAGAGAGGACAGGGGGAAAGAGACCCAGTACTTC. Its translation: CATSREDRGKETQYF. This chain connects TRBV15 to TRBJ2-5, with 10 nucleotides matching TRBD1. The V and J ends lost 0 bases and 3 bases, in that order; junction bases with no gene match: 1. This CDR3 contains 15 residues. From germline, CDR1 is LNHNV and CDR2 YYDKDF (reference sequence).